What follows describes a single TCR beta chain. Its antigen specificity is not known. Per-nucleotide qualities are absent, and no much larger clonotype sits a single base away. Collaborating institutions collected whole blood in K2EDTA tubes following their own protocols. For TCRbeta analysis, collaborators shipped samples in one of three forms: frozen whole blood, isolated PBMCs, or DNA extracted from either of those sample types. This record belongs to a study of blood T cell repertoires in COVID-19 (TCRdb year 2020). Study-wide context: The collaborator samples originated in the United States, Italy and Spain and spanned the acute and convalescent phases of COVID-19. The material from the prospective study consisted of cDNA or gDNA derived from T cells, B-cell-depleted T cells, or PBMCs. Deeply sampled blood TCRbeta repertoires from subjects exposed to, actively infected with, or recovered from COVID-19 were included in the dataset. A freely available public database, intended as a resource for researchers studying the immune response to SARS-CoV-2, is where the repertoires were released. The samples were drawn from the first 160 participants of the ongoing ImmuneRACE study and from more than 1,000 subjects provided by 6 global collaborators. The sample metadata nearly always contained a de-identified subject ID, COVID-19 status, age in years and sex. Where available, HLA class I and class II types were obtained from metadata supplied by the sample provider rather than from assay-based typing.

The CDR3, cysteine through phenylalanine, is 12 amino acids long. Only the CDR3 part of the read is kept: 36 bases, read in frame from the first base. CDR1 and CDR2 are drawn from the germline V gene: MNHEY, SVGEGT. The junction carries 9 bases between V and J, which are trimmed by 6 bases and 3 bases respectively. On the study overall, not on this receptor specifically: Clinical and demographic metadata were provided uncurated, with the amount varying by source and participant.

The immunoSEQ Assay, a bias-controlled multiplex PCR, was used to amplify TCRbeta CDR3 regions from genomic DNA. The original methods were these. The number of nucleated cells in each sample was estimated from the amplification of reference gene primers within the assay. To quantify the absolute abundance of each unique TCRbeta CDR3 rearrangement, sequence reads were collapsed and filtered. For each sample, productive Simpson clonality was calculated as the square root of Simpson's diversity index across productive rearrangements. Drawn from immuneACCESS, this table holds only the in-frame rearrangements with V and J called that TCRdb kept. Clones are partly lost; checked studies trace under half to an unresolved V gene and leave the rest unexplained. The V and J calls and clone size come from that table; D and trimming were worked out from the DNA. The sample records 110,000 or so clones, around nine tenths of which are singletons. More than 2% of the sample is held by the ten biggest clonotypes.

The chain was built from TRBV6-2 or TRBV6-3 and TRBJ2-7; no D gene can be assigned with confidence. Sequenced: peripheral blood. The origin of this receptor is a woman in her forties or fifties with acute or convalescent COVID-19. The CDR3 loop reads CASSREDYEQYF. The DNA sequence is TGTGCCAGCAGCCGCGAAGACTACGAGCAGTACTTC.